This TCR beta chain was identified during a study of OX40 agonist ivuxolimab in advanced cancers. TCRdb's table, derived via immunoSEQ multiplex PCR, lists solely in-frame clones and lacks some. The sample includes fewer than 25,000 clones, about 85% of them seen just once. The CDR3 sequence is 14 residues long. The germline gives CDR1 MNHNY, CDR2 SVGAGI (reference sequence). Worth noting for this clone: The junction and the germline gene differ at one end; a read error may be behind it.

The chain carries TRBV6-6 and TRBJ1-1; no reliable D call. This specimen was CD4+ or CD8+ T cells sorted from blood, taken in a trial of the OX40 agonist ivuxolimab. This TCR was recovered from an adult with an advanced solid tumor such as melanoma, head and neck, liver or kidney cancer. The CDR3 reads CATSFFGRGAEAFF. Here the CDR3 DNA reads TGCGCCACTTCGTTTTTCGGACGGGGTGCTGAAGCTTTCTTT.